Detailed here is one T cell receptor (beta chain). The antigen is not known. Measured with immunoSEQ multiplex PCR; TCRdb has only the in-frame clones, and not every one. The sample lists 60,000 to 65,000 clones, roughly 79% occurring once. Stated time point: week 35, safety follow-up. Vaccine doses each comprised 300 ug of mutant IDH1 20-mer peptide, with topical imiquimod. Each astrocytoma in the donors was new, WHO grade 3 or 4, IDH1-mutant and ATRX-lost. This specimen belongs to a study of a mutant IDH1 vaccine in newly diagnosed glioma. Study-level information: Patients arrived already treated with radiotherapy, temozolomide, or both, most having had both. V12 corresponded to week 35 and V13 to week 47. Study findings and constraints: It seemed that pseudoprogression was not linked to changes in the top peripheral T cell clonotypes.

Germline V CDR1 and CDR2: SGDLS, YYNGEE. The CDR3 length is 13 residues. V was pared by 0 bases and J by 4 bases, with 8 bases between. V usage is TRBV9 and J usage is TRBJ2-7; D ambiguous. Material: PBMCs, obtained from a glioma patient whose treatment included an IDH1 peptide vaccine. This TCR was sampled from a middle-aged man with glioma. The CDR3 region is CASSVGLSYEQYF. The CDR3 DNA reads as TGTGCCAGCAGCGTAGGACTCTCATACGAGCAGTACTTC. Drawing the rest from reference TRBV9 and TRBJ2-7, the complete variable domain is DSGVTQTPKHLITATGQRVTLRCSPRSGDLSVYWYQQSLDQGLQFLIQYYNGEERAKGNILERFSAQQFPDLHSELNLSSLELGDSALYFCASSVGLSYEQYFGPGTRLTVT.